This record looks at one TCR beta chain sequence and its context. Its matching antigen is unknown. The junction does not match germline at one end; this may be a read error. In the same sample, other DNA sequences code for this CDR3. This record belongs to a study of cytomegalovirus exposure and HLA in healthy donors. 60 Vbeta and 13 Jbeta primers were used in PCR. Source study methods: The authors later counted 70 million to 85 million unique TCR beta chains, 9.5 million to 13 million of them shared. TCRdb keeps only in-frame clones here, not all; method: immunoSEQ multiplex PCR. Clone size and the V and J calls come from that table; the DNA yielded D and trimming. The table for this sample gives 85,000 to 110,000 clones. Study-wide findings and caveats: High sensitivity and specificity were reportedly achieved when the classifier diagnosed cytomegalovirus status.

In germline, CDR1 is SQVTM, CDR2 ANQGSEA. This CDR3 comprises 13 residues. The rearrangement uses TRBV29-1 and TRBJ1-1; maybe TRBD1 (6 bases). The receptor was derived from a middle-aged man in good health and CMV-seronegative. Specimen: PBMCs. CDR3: CSVQGQENTEAFF. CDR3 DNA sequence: TGCAGCGTCCAGGGACAAGAGAACACTGAAGCTTTTTTT. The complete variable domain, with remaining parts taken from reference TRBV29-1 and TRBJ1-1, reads SAVISQKPSRDICQRGTSLTIQCQVDSQVTMMFWYRQQPGQSLTLIATANQGSEATYESGFVIDKFPISRPNLTFSTLTVSNMSPEDSSIYLCSVQGQENTEAFFGQGTRLTVV.